These T cell receptor beta chains were read from a single sample in a study of T cell responses to AZD1222 COVID-19 vaccine. Generated by immunoSEQ multiplex PCR, the TCRdb table keeps only in-frame clones and is missing some. The sample includes under 30,000 clones, over 80% of them seen just once. The source was peripheral blood, collected 28 days after the second AZD1222 dose. The receptors were gathered from an adult who received the AZD1222 COVID-19 vaccine. The CDR3 runs from the conserved cysteine through the conserved F or W. D genes are given only for firm matches. Size is stated for part of the rows, as once, few or many counts, or as a class when the clone is expanded.

v_call: TRBV19; j_call: TRBJ1-5; d_call: -; clone_size: -; cdr3_nt: TGTGCCAGGGGCGTTTATGGCAATCAGCCCCAGCATTTT; cdr3_aa: CARGVYGNQPQHF
v_call: TRBV28; j_call: TRBJ2-6; d_call: -; clone_size: once; cdr3_nt: TGTGCCAGCAGCCCGTCCGGGGCCAACGTCCTGACTTTC; cdr3_aa: CASSPSGANVLTF
v_call: TRBV14; j_call: TRBJ2-1; d_call: -; clone_size: once; cdr3_nt: TGTGCCAGCAGCCGGGGGCAGGGGGGCCTCTGGGAGCAGTTCTTC; cdr3_aa: CASSRGQGGLWEQFF
v_call: TRBV30; j_call: TRBJ1-2; d_call: -; clone_size: -; cdr3_nt: TGTGCCTGGAGAGGTTTGTTTAGACCAAGGGACTATGGCTACACCTTC; cdr3_aa: CAWRGLFRPRDYGYTF
v_call: TRBV28; j_call: TRBJ1-2; d_call: -; clone_size: -; cdr3_nt: TGTGCCAGCACCACTCTGCAGGGAGGGGGCTATGGCTACACCTTC; cdr3_aa: CASTTLQGGGYGYTF
v_call: TRBV7-2; j_call: TRBJ1-1; d_call: -; clone_size: -; cdr3_nt: TGTGCCAGCAGCCGTGGCAGAGAGAACACTGAAGCTTTCTTT; cdr3_aa: CASSRGRENTEAFF
v_call: TRBV29-1; j_call: TRBJ2-3; d_call: -; clone_size: -; cdr3_nt: TGCAGCGTTGGTGGACCGCTCACAGATACGCAGTATTTT; cdr3_aa: CSVGGPLTDTQYF
v_call: TRBV24-1; j_call: TRBJ1-6; d_call: -; clone_size: -; cdr3_nt: TGTGCCACCAGCCTTGGGGGGTTAGGCTCACCCCTCCACTTT; cdr3_aa: CATSLGGLGSPLHF
v_call: TRBV3-1/TRBV3-2; j_call: TRBJ1-5; d_call: -; clone_size: -; cdr3_nt: TGTGCCAGCAGCCCTACCGGGGCTAGCAATCAGCCCCAGCATTTT; cdr3_aa: CASSPTGASNQPQHF
v_call: TRBV11-3; j_call: TRBJ2-7; d_call: -; clone_size: once; cdr3_nt: TGTGCCAGCAGCTTACACAGGAACTCCTACGAGCAGTACTTC; cdr3_aa: CASSLHRNSYEQYF
v_call: TRBV5-4; j_call: TRBJ1-1; d_call: -; clone_size: -; cdr3_nt: TGTGCCAGCAGCTTGGGGGGGGCAGAAGGGGACACTGAAGCTTTCTTT; cdr3_aa: CASSLGGAEGDTEAFF
v_call: TRBV6-5; j_call: TRBJ1-1; d_call: TRBD1; clone_size: -; cdr3_nt: TGTGCCAGCAGTTACGTAGAAAGAGGGGGCGCTTTCTTT; cdr3_aa: CASSYVERGGAFF
v_call: TRBV4-2; j_call: TRBJ2-3; d_call: -; clone_size: -; cdr3_nt: TGTGCCAGCAGCCATCAGGAGAACACAGATACGCAGTATTTT; cdr3_aa: CASSHQENTDTQYF
v_call: TRBV13; j_call: TRBJ1-4; d_call: -; clone_size: -; cdr3_nt: TGTGCCAGCAGCTTACAGGGGACTAATGAAAAACTGTTTTTT; cdr3_aa: CASSLQGTNEKLFF
v_call: TRBV7-9; j_call: TRBJ1-4; d_call: -; clone_size: -; cdr3_nt: TGTGCCAGCAGCTTAGAGAGGGCTAATGAAAAACTGTTTTTT; cdr3_aa: CASSLERANEKLFF
v_call: TRBV7-2; j_call: TRBJ2-3; d_call: -; clone_size: -; cdr3_nt: TGTGCCAGCAGCTTAGCGGGGGGGCGCGACTATACGCAGTATTTT; cdr3_aa: CASSLAGGRDYTQYF
v_call: TRBV3-1/TRBV3-2; j_call: TRBJ2-1; d_call: -; clone_size: -; cdr3_nt: TGTGCCAGCAGCCAAGACCCAGCGGGCTACAATGAGCAGTTCTTC; cdr3_aa: CASSQDPAGYNEQFF
v_call: TRBV12-3/TRBV12-4; j_call: TRBJ2-3; d_call: -; clone_size: -; cdr3_nt: TGTGCCAGCAGTTATACTAGCTCGAATACGCAGTATTTT; cdr3_aa: CASSYTSSNTQYF
v_call: TRBV4-2; j_call: TRBJ2-7; d_call: -; clone_size: -; cdr3_nt: TGTGCCAGCAGTCGGGACGTTCATGAGCAGTACTTC; cdr3_aa: CASSRDVHEQYF
v_call: TRBV5-1; j_call: TRBJ2-2; d_call: TRBD1; clone_size: -; cdr3_nt: TGCGCCAGCAGCCCAGGGGGTGAGAACACCGGGGAGCTGTTTTTT; cdr3_aa: CASSPGGENTGELFF
v_call: TRBV19; j_call: TRBJ1-1; d_call: -; clone_size: -; cdr3_nt: TGTGCCAGTAGTAAGGAGAACACTGAAGCTTTCTTT; cdr3_aa: CASSKENTEAFF
v_call: TRBV20-1; j_call: TRBJ2-7; d_call: -; clone_size: -; cdr3_nt: TGCAGTGCTAGTAGGAGTGTCGACGAGCAGTACTTC; cdr3_aa: CSASRSVDEQYF
v_call: TRBV11-3; j_call: TRBJ2-1; d_call: -; clone_size: -; cdr3_nt: TGTGCCAGCAGCTTAGAAAATGAGCAGTTCTTC; cdr3_aa: CASSLENEQFF
v_call: TRBV4-3; j_call: TRBJ2-1; d_call: TRBD2; clone_size: -; cdr3_nt: TGCGCCAGCAGCCAAGGTGATGGCGGGAGGGCTGATGAGCAGTTCTTC; cdr3_aa: CASSQGDGGRADEQFF
v_call: TRBV6-2/TRBV6-3; j_call: TRBJ2-1; d_call: TRBD1; clone_size: -; cdr3_nt: TGTGCCAGCAGCCTACAGGGGTTCGACAATGAGCAGTTCTTC; cdr3_aa: CASSLQGFDNEQFF
v_call: TRBV28; j_call: TRBJ2-7; d_call: TRBD2; clone_size: -; cdr3_nt: TGTGCCAGCAGTTTCCCCCCTAGCGGGAGCTACGAGCAGTACTTC; cdr3_aa: CASSFPPSGSYEQYF
v_call: TRBV5-6; j_call: TRBJ1-3; d_call: -; clone_size: -; cdr3_nt: TGTGCCAGCAGCCCGGGGGTTTCACCTCTCGGAAACACCATATATTTT; cdr3_aa: CASSPGVSPLGNTIYF
v_call: TRBV19; j_call: TRBJ1-5; d_call: -; clone_size: -; cdr3_nt: TGTGCCAGTAGCGCCGGGACAAGGGGATTGAAAGTCCAGCATTTT; cdr3_aa: CASSAGTRGLKVQHF
v_call: TRBV29-1; j_call: TRBJ2-3; d_call: TRBD1; clone_size: -; cdr3_nt: TGCAGCGTTGAAGTAAGGGGGCCAGTTGGTACAGATACGCAGTATTTT; cdr3_aa: CSVEVRGPVGTDTQYF
v_call: TRBV29-1; j_call: TRBJ2-1; d_call: -; clone_size: -; cdr3_nt: TGCAGCGTTGATGTGTCCCTCGTCTACAATGAGCAGTTCTTC; cdr3_aa: CSVDVSLVYNEQFF
v_call: TRBV28; j_call: TRBJ2-1; d_call: TRBD1; clone_size: -; cdr3_nt: TGTGCCAGCAGTCCCAGGACAGGGATGGCCGGGCCATCTTCCCACAATGAGCAGTTCTTC; cdr3_aa: CASSPRTGMAGPSSHNEQFF
v_call: TRBV11-3; j_call: TRBJ2-5; d_call: -; clone_size: -; cdr3_nt: TGTGCCAGCAGCTCCGGGCCGGGAAGGGAGACCCAGTACTTC; cdr3_aa: CASSSGPGRETQYF
v_call: TRBV19; j_call: TRBJ1-5; d_call: -; clone_size: -; cdr3_nt: TGTGCCAGTAGTCTCGAACAGGGTCGGTATCAGCCCCAGCATTTT; cdr3_aa: CASSLEQGRYQPQHF
v_call: TRBV19; j_call: TRBJ1-2; d_call: TRBD1; clone_size: once; cdr3_nt: TGTGCCAGTAGTACGGCCGGGACAGGGGGGCTCGCTAACTATGGCTACACCTTC; cdr3_aa: CASSTAGTGGLANYGYTF
v_call: TRBV27; j_call: TRBJ1-1; d_call: -; clone_size: -; cdr3_nt: TGTGCCAGCAGTTTACCCGGACGGTACACTGAAGCTTTCTTT; cdr3_aa: CASSLPGRYTEAFF
v_call: TRBV19; j_call: TRBJ1-5; d_call: -; clone_size: -; cdr3_nt: TGTGCCAGTAGTGAACCCCCCCCTGGTAGTCAGCCCCAGCATTTT; cdr3_aa: CASSEPPPGSQPQHF
v_call: TRBV19; j_call: TRBJ1-4; d_call: -; clone_size: -; cdr3_nt: TGTGCCAGCCTCTCCCATCGGGGAGCAACTAATGAAAAACTGTTTTTT; cdr3_aa: CASLSHRGATNEKLFF
v_call: TRBV5-4; j_call: TRBJ2-1; d_call: TRBD2; clone_size: -; cdr3_nt: TGTGCCAGCAGCCACCCGACTAGCGGAGCTAACAATGAGCAGTTCTTC; cdr3_aa: CASSHPTSGANNEQFF
v_call: TRBV29-1; j_call: TRBJ2-7; d_call: TRBD1; clone_size: -; cdr3_nt: TGCAGCGTTTCCCAGGGGGACCCCTACGAGCAGTACTTC; cdr3_aa: CSVSQGDPYEQYF
v_call: TRBV11-1; j_call: TRBJ2-7; d_call: -; clone_size: -; cdr3_nt: TGTGCCAGTGGAGGGGCCCCCTACGAGCAGTACTTC; cdr3_aa: CASGGAPYEQYF
v_call: TRBV7-2; j_call: TRBJ1-5; d_call: -; clone_size: -; cdr3_nt: TGTGCCAGCAGCCTATGGGATCGGAGCAATCAGCCCCAGCATTTT; cdr3_aa: CASSLWDRSNQPQHF
v_call: TRBV7-3; j_call: TRBJ2-7; d_call: TRBD1; clone_size: -; cdr3_nt: TGTGCCAGCAGCTCCGGGACAGGGGGCGAGCAGTACTTC; cdr3_aa: CASSSGTGGEQYF
v_call: TRBV6-5; j_call: TRBJ1-6; d_call: TRBD1; clone_size: -; cdr3_nt: TGTGCCAGCAGTTCCGGGACAGAGAATTCACCCCTCCACTTT; cdr3_aa: CASSSGTENSPLHF